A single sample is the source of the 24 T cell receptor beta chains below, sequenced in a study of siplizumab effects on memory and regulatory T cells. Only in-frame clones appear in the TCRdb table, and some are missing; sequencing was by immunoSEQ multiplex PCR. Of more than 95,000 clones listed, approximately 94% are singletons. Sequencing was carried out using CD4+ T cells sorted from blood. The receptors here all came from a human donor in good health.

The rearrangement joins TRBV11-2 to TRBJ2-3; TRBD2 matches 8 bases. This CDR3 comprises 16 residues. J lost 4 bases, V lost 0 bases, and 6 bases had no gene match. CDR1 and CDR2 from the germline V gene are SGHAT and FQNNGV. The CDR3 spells CASSLERLALADTQYF. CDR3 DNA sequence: TGTGCCAGCAGCTTAGAACGACTAGCGTTAGCAGATACGCAGTATTTT.

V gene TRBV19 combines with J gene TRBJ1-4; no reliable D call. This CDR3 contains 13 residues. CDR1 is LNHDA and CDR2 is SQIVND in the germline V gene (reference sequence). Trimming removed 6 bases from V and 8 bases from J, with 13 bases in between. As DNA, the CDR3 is TGTGCCAGTAGCTCTACGACGGCGGAAAAACTGTTTTTT. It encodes CASSSTTAEKLFF.

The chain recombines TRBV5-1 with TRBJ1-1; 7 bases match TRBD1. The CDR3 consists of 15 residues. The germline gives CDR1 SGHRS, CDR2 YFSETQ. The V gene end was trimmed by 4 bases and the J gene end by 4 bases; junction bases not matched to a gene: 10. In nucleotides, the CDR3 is TGCGCCAGCAGCCCAGACAGGGCGCGGGTCACTGAAGCTTTCTTT. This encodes CASSPDRARVTEAFF.

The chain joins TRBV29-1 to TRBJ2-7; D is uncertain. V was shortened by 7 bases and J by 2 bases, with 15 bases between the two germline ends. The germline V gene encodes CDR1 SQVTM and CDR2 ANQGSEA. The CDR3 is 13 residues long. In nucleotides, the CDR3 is TGCAGCGCCAACGAAGCTATAACCTACGAGCAGTACTTC. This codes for CSANEAITYEQYF.

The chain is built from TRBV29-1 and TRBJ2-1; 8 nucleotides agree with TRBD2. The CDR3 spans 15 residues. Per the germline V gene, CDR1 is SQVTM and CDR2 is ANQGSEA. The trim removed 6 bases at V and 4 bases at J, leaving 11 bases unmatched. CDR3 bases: TGCAGCGTCGCTAAGGGACTAGTCCTTTACAATGAGCAGTTCTTC. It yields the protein CSVAKGLVLYNEQFF.

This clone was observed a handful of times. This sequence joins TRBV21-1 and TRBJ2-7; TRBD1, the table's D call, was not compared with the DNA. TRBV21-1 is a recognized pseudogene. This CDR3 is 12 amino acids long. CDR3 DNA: TGTGCCAGCAGCCGCAGGGGCCACGAGCAGTACTTC. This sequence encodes CASSRRGHEQYF.

The chain's CDR3 is CASSPYRVSRYNEQFF. CDR3 nucleotide sequence: TGTGCCAGCAGTCCGTATAGGGTCTCCAGGTACAATGAGCAGTTCTTC. This chain joins TRBV27 and TRBJ2-1; no firm D call. The germline V gene encodes CDR1 MNHEY and CDR2 SMNVEV (reference sequence). There are 16 residues in the CDR3. V lost 5 bases and J 4 bases, leaving 18 bases between the germline ends.

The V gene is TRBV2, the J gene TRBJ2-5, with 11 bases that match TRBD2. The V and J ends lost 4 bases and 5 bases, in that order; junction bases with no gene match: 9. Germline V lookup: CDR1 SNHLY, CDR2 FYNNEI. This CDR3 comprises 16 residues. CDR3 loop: CASSVISGGAGETQYF. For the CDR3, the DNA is TGTGCCAGCAGTGTCATTAGCGGGGGGGCCGGGGAGACCCAGTACTTC.

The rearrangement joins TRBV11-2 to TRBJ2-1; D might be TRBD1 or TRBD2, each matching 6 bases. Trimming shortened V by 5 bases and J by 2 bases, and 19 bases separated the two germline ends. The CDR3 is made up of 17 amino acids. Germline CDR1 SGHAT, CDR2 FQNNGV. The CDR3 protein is CASSKSRLGGPYNEQFF. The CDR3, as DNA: TGTGCCAGCAGCAAAAGCCGGTTGGGGGGCCCCTACAATGAGCAGTTCTTC.

The chain's CDR3 is CASSYSPLRDNSPLHF. DNA of the CDR3: TGTGCCAGCAGTTACTCCCCATTAAGGGATAATTCACCCCTCCACTTT. The rearrangement joins TRBV6-5 to TRBJ1-6; D is ambiguous. V was clipped by 0 bases and J by 5 bases, with 11 bases between them. Germline CDR1 reads MNHEY; CDR2 reads SVGAGI. The CDR3 covers 16 residues.

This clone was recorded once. This CDR3 is CASRQDLTGTEAFF. The CDR3, as DNA: TGCGCCAGCAGACAGGACCTTACAGGGACTGAAGCTTTCTTT. V gene TRBV5-1 combines with J gene TRBJ1-1; perhaps TRBD1 as D (6 bases). The CDR3 contains 14 residues. Looked up from germline, CDR1 is SGHRS and CDR2 is YFSETQ. V shed 5 bases and J shed 5 bases, with 16 bases lying between them.

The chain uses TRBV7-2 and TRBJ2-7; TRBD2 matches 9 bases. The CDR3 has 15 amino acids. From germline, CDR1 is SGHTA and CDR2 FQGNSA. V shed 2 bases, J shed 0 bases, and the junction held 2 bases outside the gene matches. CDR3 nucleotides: TGTGCCAGCAGCTTAAGAGCGGGAGGCTCCTACGAGCAGTACTTC. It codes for CASSLRAGGSYEQYF.

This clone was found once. In DNA form, the CDR3 reads TGTGCCAGCTCACGGCAGGTCTACGAGCAGTACTTC. Amino acid sequence: CASSRQVYEQYF. The gene calls are TRBV18 and TRBJ2-7; D is undetermined. CDR3 size: 12 residues. CDR1 and CDR2 (germline): KGHSH, LQKENI. V was cut by 4 bases and J by 3 bases, with 7 bases left in between.

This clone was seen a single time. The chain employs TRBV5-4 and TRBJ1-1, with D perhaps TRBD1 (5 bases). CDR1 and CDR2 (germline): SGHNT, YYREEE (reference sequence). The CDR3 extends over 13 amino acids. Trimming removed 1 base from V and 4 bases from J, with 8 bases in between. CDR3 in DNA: TGTGCCAGCAGCTTGCTGGGGGGCACTGAAGCTTTCTTT. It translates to CASSLLGGTEAFF. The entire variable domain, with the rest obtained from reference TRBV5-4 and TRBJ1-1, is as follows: ETGVTQSPTHLIKTRGQQVTLRCSSQSGHNTVSWYQQALGQGPQFIFQYYREEENGRGNFPPRFSGLQFPNYSSELNVNALELDDSALYLCASSLLGGTEAFFGQGTRLTVV.

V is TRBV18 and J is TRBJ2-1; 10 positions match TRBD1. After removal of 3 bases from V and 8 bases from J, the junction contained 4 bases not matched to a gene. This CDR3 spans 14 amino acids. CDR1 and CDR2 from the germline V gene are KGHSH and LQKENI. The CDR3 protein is CASSPSTGGYEQFF. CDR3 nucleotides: TGTGCCAGCTCACCTTCGACAGGGGGCTATGAGCAGTTCTTC.

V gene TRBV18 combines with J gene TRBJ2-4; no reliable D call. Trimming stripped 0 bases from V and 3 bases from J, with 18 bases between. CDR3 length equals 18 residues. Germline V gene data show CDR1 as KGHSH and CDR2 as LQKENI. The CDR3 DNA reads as TGTGCCAGCTCACCACCGATATTAGCAGACGATTTCAAAAACATTCAGTACTTC. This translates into CASSPPILADDFKNIQYF.

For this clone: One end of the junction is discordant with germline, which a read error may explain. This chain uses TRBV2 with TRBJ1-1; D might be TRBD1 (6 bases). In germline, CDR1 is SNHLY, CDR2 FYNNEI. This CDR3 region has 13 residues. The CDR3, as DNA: TGTGCCAGCAATGAAGGGGGTAGAACTGAAGCTTTCTTT. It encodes CASNEGGRTEAFF.

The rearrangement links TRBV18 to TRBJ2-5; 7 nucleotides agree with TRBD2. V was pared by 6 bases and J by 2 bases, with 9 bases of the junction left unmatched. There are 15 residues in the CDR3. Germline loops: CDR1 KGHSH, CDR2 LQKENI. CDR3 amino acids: CASSPQTGGQETQYF. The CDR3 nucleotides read TGTGCCAGCTCTCCCCAGACGGGGGGACAAGAGACCCAGTACTTC.

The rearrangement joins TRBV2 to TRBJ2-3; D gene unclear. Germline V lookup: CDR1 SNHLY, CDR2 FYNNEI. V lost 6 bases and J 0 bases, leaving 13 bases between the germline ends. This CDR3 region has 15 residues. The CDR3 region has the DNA TGTGCCAGCAGGCTCCGACCTTCCAGCACAGATACGCAGTATTTT. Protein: CASRLRPSSTDTQYF.

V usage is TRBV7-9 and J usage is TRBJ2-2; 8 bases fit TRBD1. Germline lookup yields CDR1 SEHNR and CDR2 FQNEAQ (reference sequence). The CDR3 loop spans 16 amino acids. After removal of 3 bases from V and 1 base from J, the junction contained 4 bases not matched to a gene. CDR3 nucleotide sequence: TGTGCCAGCAGCTTCAGGACAGGGCGGAACACCGGGGAGCTGTTTTTT. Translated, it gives CASSFRTGRNTGELFF.

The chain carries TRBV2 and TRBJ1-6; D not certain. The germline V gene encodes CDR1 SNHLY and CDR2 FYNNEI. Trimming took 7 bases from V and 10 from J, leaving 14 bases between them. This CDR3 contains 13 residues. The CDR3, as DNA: TGTGCCAGCACCGGGGAAATTGGATCACCCCTCCACTTT. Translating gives CASTGEIGSPLHF.

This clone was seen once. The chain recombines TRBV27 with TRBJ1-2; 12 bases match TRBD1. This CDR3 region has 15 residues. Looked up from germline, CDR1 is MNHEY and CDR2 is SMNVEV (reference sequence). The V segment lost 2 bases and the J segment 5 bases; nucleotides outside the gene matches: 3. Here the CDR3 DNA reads TGTGCCAGCAGTTTAGGGACAGGGGGCGGGTATGGCTACACCTTC. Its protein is CASSLGTGGGYGYTF.

The CDR3 loop reads CASGDSGNTIYF. The CDR3 DNA reads as TGTGCCAGTGGGGATTCTGGAAACACCATATATTTT. The gene calls are TRBV19 and TRBJ1-3; D is unresolved. The V and J ends lost 8 bases and 1 base respectively, with 6 bases between them. The CDR3 extends over 12 amino acids. Germline CDR1 reads LNHDA; CDR2 reads SQIVND (reference sequence). Full variable domain (rest looked up from reference TRBV19 and TRBJ1-3): DGGITQSPKYLFRKEGQNVTLSCEQNLNHDAMYWYRQDPGQGLRLIYYSQIVNDFQKGDIAEGYSVSREKKESFPLTVTSAQKNPTAFYLCASGDSGNTIYFGEGSWLTVV.

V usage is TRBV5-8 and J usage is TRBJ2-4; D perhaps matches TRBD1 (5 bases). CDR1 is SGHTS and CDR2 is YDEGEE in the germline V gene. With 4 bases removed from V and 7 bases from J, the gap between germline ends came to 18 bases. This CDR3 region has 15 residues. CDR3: CASSLGTGLRNIQYF. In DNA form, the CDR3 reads TGTGCCAGCAGCCTCGGCACAGGATTAAGGAACATTCAGTACTTC.